This TCR beta chain is drawn from a study of OX40 agonist ivuxolimab in advanced cancers. At the level of the study: Hepatocellular carcinoma, melanoma, renal cell or head and neck cancer affected the dose-escalation patients.

Produced via immunoSEQ multiplex PCR; TCRdb's table is partial and in-frame only. In the table there are around 73,000 clones, about 90% of which are singletons. Regarding the study as a whole: Which antigen the expanded peripheral T cells recognized is unknown.

As to this clone: The antigen is undetermined.

The CDR3 is made up of 15 amino acids. CDR1 is MGHRA and CDR2 is YSYEKL in the germline V gene. Trimming shortened V by 1 base and J by 4 bases, and 13 bases separated the two germline ends. The clonotype comes from an adult with an advanced solid tumor such as melanoma, head and neck, liver or kidney cancer. The source material was CD4+ or CD8+ T cells sorted from blood, sampled in a trial of the OX40 agonist ivuxolimab. The rearrangement joins TRBV4-1 to TRBJ1-2, with D tentatively TRBD1 (6 bases). The CDR3 DNA sequence: TGCGCCAGCAGCCAAGCAGCACAGGGTGGCTATGGCTACACCTTC. Its protein is CASSQAAQGGYGYTF.